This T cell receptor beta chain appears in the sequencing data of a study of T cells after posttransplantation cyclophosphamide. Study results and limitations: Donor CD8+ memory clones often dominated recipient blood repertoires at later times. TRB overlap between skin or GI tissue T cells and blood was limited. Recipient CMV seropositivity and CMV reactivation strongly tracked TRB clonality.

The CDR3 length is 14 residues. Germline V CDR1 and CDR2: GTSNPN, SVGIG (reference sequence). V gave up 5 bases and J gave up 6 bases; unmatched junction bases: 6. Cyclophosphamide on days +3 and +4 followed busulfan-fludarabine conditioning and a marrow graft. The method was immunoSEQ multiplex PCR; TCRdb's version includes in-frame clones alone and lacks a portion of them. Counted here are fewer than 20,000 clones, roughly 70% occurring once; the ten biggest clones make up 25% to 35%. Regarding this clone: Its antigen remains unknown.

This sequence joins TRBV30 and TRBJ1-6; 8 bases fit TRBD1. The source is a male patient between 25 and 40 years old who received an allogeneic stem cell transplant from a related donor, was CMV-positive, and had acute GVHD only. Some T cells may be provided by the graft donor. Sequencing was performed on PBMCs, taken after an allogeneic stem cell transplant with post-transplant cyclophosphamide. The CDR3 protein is CAWSSGQVNSPLHF. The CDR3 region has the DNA TGTGCCTGGTCCTCGGGACAGGTTAATTCACCCCTCCACTTT.